The 21 T cell receptor beta chains in this list originate from one sample, sequenced in a study of siplizumab effects on memory and regulatory T cells. Profiled with immunoSEQ multiplex PCR; TCRdb holds only in-frame clones, not every one. The profile shows 85,000 to 130,000 clones, around 95% of them singletons. Sequenced sample: Tregs sorted from blood. Every receptor here comes from a human donor in good health.

This clone has a handful of counts. V and J are TRBV19 and TRBJ1-1, with TRBD1 matching over 7 bases. With 3 bases clipped from V and 0 bases from J, the junction kept 10 bases outside the gene matches. Per the germline V gene, CDR1 is LNHDA and CDR2 is SQIVND (reference sequence). The CDR3 totals 17 residues. CDR3 sequence reads: CASSMRGTTGMNTEAFF. DNA of the CDR3: TGTGCCAGTAGTATGCGTGGAACGACAGGGATGAACACTGAAGCTTTCTTT.

This rearrangement joins TRBV4-1 to TRBJ1-4; possibly TRBD1 for D (5 bases). The CDR3 extends over 16 amino acids. CDR1 is MGHRA and CDR2 is YSYEKL in the germline V gene. V was trimmed by 0 bases and J by 6 bases, leaving 14 bases between them. CDR3 in DNA: TGCGCCAGCAGCCAAGATCCACACACCAGGGATGAAAAACTGTTTTTT. Its translation: CASSQDPHTRDEKLFF.

This clone was observed a single time. The rearrangement uses TRBV5-4 and TRBJ2-3, with D perhaps TRBD2 (5 bases). The CDR3 is 12 amino acids. The germline V gene encodes CDR1 SGHNT and CDR2 YYREEE (reference sequence). Trimming stripped 2 bases from V and 5 bases from J, with 6 bases between. CDR3 sequence (DNA): TGTGCCAGCAGCTTACGGGGAGATACGCAGTATTTT. Its protein is CASSLRGDTQYF.

The chain combines TRBV30 with TRBJ2-5; 9 bases are a match to TRBD1. The CDR3 runs to 14 residues. CDR1 is GTSNPN and CDR2 is SVGIG in the germline V gene (reference sequence). V trimming: 2 bases; J trimming: 1 base; junction bases outside the gene matches: 2. The CDR3 reads CAWSTGGPQETQYF. The CDR3 region has the DNA TGTGCCTGGAGTACAGGGGGCCCCCAAGAGACCCAGTACTTC.

The genes are TRBV2 and TRBJ2-5; D not resolved. The V and J ends lost 6 bases and 5 bases respectively, with 10 bases between them. Per germline, CDR1 SNHLY and CDR2 FYNNEI. The CDR3 consists of 12 residues. In DNA, the CDR3 is TGTGCCAGCAGGCTCGATGGGGAGACCCAGTACTTC. Residues: CASRLDGETQYF.

The chain links TRBV19 to TRBJ2-7, with D tentatively TRBD1 (5 bases). Trimming pared 0 bases from V and 1 base from J, leaving 10 bases between. The CDR3 covers 15 residues. Germline V gene data show CDR1 as LNHDA and CDR2 as SQIVND (reference sequence). CDR3 nucleotides: TGTGCCAGTAGTATAGATCAAGGGGTGTCCTACGAGCAGTACTTC. It is translated as CASSIDQGVSYEQYF. The whole variable domain, remainder taken from reference TRBV19 and TRBJ2-7, is DGGITQSPKYLFRKEGQNVTLSCEQNLNHDAMYWYRQDPGQGLRLIYYSQIVNDFQKGDIAEGYSVSREKKESFPLTVTSAQKNPTAFYLCASSIDQGVSYEQYFGPGTRLTVT.

This sequence joins TRBV7-2 and TRBJ2-1; the D is unclear. CDR3 size: 15 residues. Trimming shortened V by 3 bases and J by 0 bases, and 9 bases separated the two germline ends. Germline V lookup: CDR1 SGHTA, CDR2 FQGNSA. The CDR3 DNA follows: TGTGCCAGCAGCTTCAGAGTCAGCTCCTACAATGAGCAGTTCTTC. Its protein product is CASSFRVSSYNEQFF.

The V call is TRBV6-1, the J call TRBJ1-2, with a tentative D call TRBD1 (6 bases). There are 13 residues in the CDR3. Looked up from germline, CDR1 is MNHNS and CDR2 is SASEGT. V was shortened by 4 bases and J by 7 bases, with 13 bases between the two germline ends. CDR3 sequence: CASSGYEQGGYTF. The CDR3 coding sequence is TGTGCCAGCAGTGGGTACGAACAGGGTGGCTACACCTTC.

This rearrangement joins TRBV6-1 to TRBJ1-3; D might be TRBD1 (5 bases). V dropped 3 bases and J dropped 1 base, with 10 bases sitting between them. Germline CDR1 reads MNHNS; CDR2 reads SASEGT. The CDR3 extends over 15 amino acids. As DNA, the CDR3 is TGTGCCAGCAGTGAGGGTCGGGGGTCTGGAAACACCATATATTTT. The encoded protein is CASSEGRGSGNTIYF.

This chain joins TRBV7-6 and TRBJ2-2, with D uncertain. Trimming stripped 1 base from V and 1 base from J, with 4 bases between. Per germline, CDR1 SGHVS and CDR2 FNYEAQ. This CDR3 spans 14 amino acids. Here the CDR3 DNA reads TGTGCCAGCAGCTTAGGACTGAACACCGGGGAGCTGTTTTTT. Encoded protein: CASSLGLNTGELFF.

This chain connects TRBV9 to TRBJ2-1; D assignment may be TRBD1 or TRBD2 (5 bases each). Deletions cut 3 bases from V and 4 bases from J, with 17 bases between. The CDR3 runs 16 residues. Germline-derived CDR1 and CDR2 are SGDLS and YYNGEE. The CDR3 DNA follows: TGTGCCAGCAGCGCCCGCGGGTTTGGGGCTTACAATGAGCAGTTCTTC. It encodes CASSARGFGAYNEQFF.

The sample holds one count of this clone. V gene TRBV5-1 combines with J gene TRBJ2-1; 13 positions match TRBD2. Unmatched junction bases numbered 7, after V lost 1 base and J lost 0 bases. The CDR3 consists of 19 residues. CDR1 SGHRS and CDR2 YFSETQ come from the germline V gene. The CDR3 sequence: CASSLLGLAGQSSYNEQFF. CDR3 coding DNA: TGCGCCAGCAGCTTGCTGGGACTAGCGGGACAGAGCTCCTACAATGAGCAGTTCTTC. The whole variable domain, remainder taken from reference TRBV5-1 and TRBJ2-1, is KAGVTQTPRYLIKTRGQQVTLSCSPISGHRSVSWYQQTPGQGLQFLFEYFSETQRNKGNFPGRFSGRQFSNSRSEMNVSTLELGDSALYLCASSLLGLAGQSSYNEQFFGPGTRLTVL.

This clone has a handful of counts. This rearrangement joins TRBV27 to TRBJ2-3; TRBD2 agrees at 13 bases. Germline CDR1 and CDR2: MNHEY and SMNVEV (reference sequence). CDR3 length equals 19 residues. The trim removed 6 bases at V and 2 bases at J, leaving 14 bases unmatched. The CDR3 here is CASSFSSPGLAGYTDTQYF. The CDR3 DNA sequence: TGTGCCAGCAGCTTCTCATCCCCGGGACTAGCGGGGTACACAGATACGCAGTATTTT.

The table lists this clone with a count of one. V gene TRBV28 combines with J gene TRBJ2-2; 11 bases are shared with TRBD2. Losses at the gene ends were 5 bases for V and 2 bases for J; bases not matched to a gene: 13. The germline CDR1 and CDR2 sequences are MDHEN and SYDVKM. This CDR3 has 19 residues. CDR3 nucleotides: TGTGCCAGCAGTCCTAAGAAGGGGGGACTAGCGGTAAACACCGGGGAGCTGTTTTTT. Protein: CASSPKKGGLAVNTGELFF.

J is TRBJ2-2 and V is TRBV30; the D call may be TRBD1 or TRBD2 (5 bases each). Looked up from germline, CDR1 is GTSNPN and CDR2 is SVGIG (reference sequence). This CDR3 is built from 15 residues. Trimming stripped 3 bases from V and 0 bases from J, with 11 bases between. As DNA, the CDR3 is TGTGCCTGGAGGGTAGGGACCGCGAACACCGGGGAGCTGTTTTTT. It specifies CAWRVGTANTGELFF.

The chain links TRBV28 to TRBJ2-7, with 10 nucleotides matching TRBD1. Germline V CDR1 and CDR2: MDHEN, SYDVKM. The CDR3 sequence is 15 residues long. V dropped 2 bases and J dropped 3; count of bases not matched to a gene: 4. The CDR3 here is CASSLPTGGFYEQYF. The CDR3 region has the DNA TGTGCCAGCAGTTTACCGACAGGGGGCTTCTACGAGCAGTACTTC.

This chain joins TRBV30 and TRBJ2-3, with D perhaps TRBD1 (5 bases). The CDR3 is 18 amino acids. Germline V gene lookup returns CDR1 GTSNPN and CDR2 SVGIG (reference sequence). V lost 4 bases and J 0 bases, leaving 23 bases between the germline ends. The CDR3 here is CAWIQSSLDSVSTDTQYF. CDR3 coding DNA: TGTGCCTGGATACAGTCTTCCCTAGACAGCGTAAGCACAGATACGCAGTATTTT.

The chain's CDR3 is CASSKSRASGRLFIDEQFF. The DNA for the CDR3 is TGTGCCAGTAGTAAGTCGAGGGCTAGCGGGAGGCTCTTTATCGATGAGCAGTTCTTC. The chain has TRBV19 and TRBJ2-1; 11 nucleotides line up with TRBD2. This CDR3 is 19 amino acids long. The junction had 19 bases not matched to a gene; V was cut back by 4 bases and J by 8 bases. The germline V gene has CDR1 LNHDA and CDR2 SQIVND (reference sequence).

The chain is built from TRBV29-1 and TRBJ2-1; possible D gene TRBD2, 5 bases. Trimming left V 7 bases short and J 10 bases short, with 26 bases between. The CDR3 has 15 residues. Per germline, CDR1 SQVTM and CDR2 ANQGSEA. The CDR3 here is CSARLGNRGSGEQFF. For the CDR3, the DNA is TGCAGCGCCCGTCTCGGGAATCGAGGATCGGGAGAGCAGTTCTTC.

The chain employs TRBV27 and TRBJ2-7; 7 bases align to TRBD2. From germline, CDR1 is MNHEY and CDR2 SMNVEV (reference sequence). The CDR3 extends over 13 amino acids. The J segment lost 0 bases and the V segment lost 8 bases, leaving 4 bases of the junction unmatched. The chain's CDR3 is CASVSGVSYEQYF. The CDR3 DNA is TGTGCCAGCGTGAGCGGGGTCTCCTACGAGCAGTACTTC.

This chain uses TRBV7-8 with TRBJ1-2; D ambiguous. The V gene lost 1 base and the J gene lost 5 bases, with 14 bases spanning the gap. From germline, CDR1 is SGHVS and CDR2 FQNEAQ. The length of the CDR3 is 15 residues. CDR3 residues: CASSLVPGGRYGYTF. In DNA form, the CDR3 reads TGTGCCAGCAGCTTAGTACCCGGAGGCCGATATGGCTACACCTTC.